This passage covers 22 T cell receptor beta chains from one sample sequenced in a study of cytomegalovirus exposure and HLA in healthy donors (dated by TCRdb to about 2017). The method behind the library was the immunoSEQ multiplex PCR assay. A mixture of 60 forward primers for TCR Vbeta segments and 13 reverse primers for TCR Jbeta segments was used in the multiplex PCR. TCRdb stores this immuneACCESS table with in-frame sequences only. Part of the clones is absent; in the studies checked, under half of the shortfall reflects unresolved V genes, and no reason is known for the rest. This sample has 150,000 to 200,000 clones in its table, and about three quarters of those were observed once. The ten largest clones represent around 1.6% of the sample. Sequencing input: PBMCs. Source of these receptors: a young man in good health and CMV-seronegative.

The CDR3 loop reads CAWSVTSGHYNEQFF. For the CDR3, the DNA is TGTGCCTGGAGTGTGACTAGCGGGCACTACAATGAGCAGTTCTTC. V and J are TRBV30 and TRBJ2-1, with 10 bases fitting TRBD2. The CDR3 is 15 residues long. The ends lost 0 bases at V and 3 bases at J; junction bases unmatched: 2. Germline lookup yields CDR1 GTSNPN and CDR2 SVGIG (reference sequence). Combining the CDR3 with reference TRBV30 and TRBJ2-1 gives the whole variable domain SQTIHQWPATLVQPVGSPLSLECTVEGTSNPNLYWYRQAAGRGLQLLFYSVGIGQISSEVPQNLSASRPQDRQFILSSKKLLLSDSGFYLCAWSVTSGHYNEQFFGPGTRLTVL.

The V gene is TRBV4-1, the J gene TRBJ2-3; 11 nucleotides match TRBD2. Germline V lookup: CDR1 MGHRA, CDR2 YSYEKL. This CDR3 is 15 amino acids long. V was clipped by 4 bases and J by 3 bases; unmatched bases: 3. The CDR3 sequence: CASSLTSGRTDTQYF. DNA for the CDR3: TGCGCCAGCAGCCTAACTAGCGGGAGAACAGATACGCAGTATTTT.

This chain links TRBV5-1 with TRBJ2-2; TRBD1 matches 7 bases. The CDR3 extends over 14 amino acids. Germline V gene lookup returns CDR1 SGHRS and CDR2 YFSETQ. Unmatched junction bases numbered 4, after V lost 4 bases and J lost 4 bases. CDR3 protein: CASSNSGGTGELFF. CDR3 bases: TGCGCCAGCAGCAACTCAGGGGGCACCGGGGAGCTGTTTTTT.

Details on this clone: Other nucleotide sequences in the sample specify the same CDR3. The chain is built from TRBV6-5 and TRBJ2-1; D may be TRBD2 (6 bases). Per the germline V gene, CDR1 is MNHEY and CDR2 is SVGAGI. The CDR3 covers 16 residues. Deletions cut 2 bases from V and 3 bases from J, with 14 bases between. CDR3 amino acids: CASSYLGGGSYNEQFF. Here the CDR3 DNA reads TGTGCCAGCAGTTACCTCGGGGGTGGCAGCTACAATGAGCAGTTCTTC.

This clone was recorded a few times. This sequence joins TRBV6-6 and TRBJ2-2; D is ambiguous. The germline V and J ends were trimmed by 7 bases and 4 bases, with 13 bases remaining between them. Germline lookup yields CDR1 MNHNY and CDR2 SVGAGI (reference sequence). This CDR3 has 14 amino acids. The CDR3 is CASIRHAGTGELFF. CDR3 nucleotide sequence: TGTGCCAGCATCAGGCATGCAGGCACCGGGGAGCTGTTTTTT.

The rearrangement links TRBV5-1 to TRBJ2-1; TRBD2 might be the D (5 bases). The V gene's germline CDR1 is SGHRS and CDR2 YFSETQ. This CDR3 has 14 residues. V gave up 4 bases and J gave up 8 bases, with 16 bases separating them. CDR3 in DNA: TGCGCCAGCAGCACTGAGGGCCCCATCGATGAGCAGTTCTTC. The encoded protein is CASSTEGPIDEQFF.

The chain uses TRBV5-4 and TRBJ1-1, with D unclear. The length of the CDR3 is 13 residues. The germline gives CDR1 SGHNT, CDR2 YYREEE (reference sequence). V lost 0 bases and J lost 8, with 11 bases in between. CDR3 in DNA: TGTGCCAGCAGCTTGGCGGGATGGAAGGAAGCTTTCTTT. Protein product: CASSLAGWKEAFF. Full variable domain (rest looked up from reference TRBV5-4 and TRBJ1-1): ETGVTQSPTHLIKTRGQQVTLRCSSQSGHNTVSWYQQALGQGPQFIFQYYREEENGRGNFPPRFSGLQFPNYSSELNVNALELDDSALYLCASSLAGWKEAFFGQGTRLTVV.

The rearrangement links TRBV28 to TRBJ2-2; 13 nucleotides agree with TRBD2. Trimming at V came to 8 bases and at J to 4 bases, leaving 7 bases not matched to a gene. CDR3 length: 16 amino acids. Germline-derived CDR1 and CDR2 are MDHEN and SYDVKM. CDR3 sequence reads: CASRTSGSGVTGELFF. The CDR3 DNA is TGTGCCAGCCGGACTAGCGGGAGTGGGGTCACCGGGGAGCTGTTTTTT.

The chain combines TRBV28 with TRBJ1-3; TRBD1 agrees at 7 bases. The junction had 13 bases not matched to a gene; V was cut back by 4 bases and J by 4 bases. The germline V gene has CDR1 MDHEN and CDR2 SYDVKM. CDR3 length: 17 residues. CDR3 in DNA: TGTGCCAGCAGTTCATGGGGCAGGACCAGGGGGGGAAACACCATATATTTT. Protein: CASSSWGRTRGGNTIYF.

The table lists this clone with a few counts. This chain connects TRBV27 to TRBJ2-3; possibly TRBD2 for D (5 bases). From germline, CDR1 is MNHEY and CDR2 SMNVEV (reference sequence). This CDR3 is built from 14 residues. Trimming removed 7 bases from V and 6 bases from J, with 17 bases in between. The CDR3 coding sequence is TGTGCCAGCATGATACGGGGTGAAGGTGATACGCAGTATTTT. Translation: CASMIRGEGDTQYF.

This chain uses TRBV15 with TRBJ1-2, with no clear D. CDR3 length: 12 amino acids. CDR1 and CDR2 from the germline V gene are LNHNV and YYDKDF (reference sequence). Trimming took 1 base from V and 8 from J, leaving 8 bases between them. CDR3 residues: CATSRARGGYTF. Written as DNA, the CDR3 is TGTGCCACCAGCAGAGCACGGGGAGGCTACACCTTC.

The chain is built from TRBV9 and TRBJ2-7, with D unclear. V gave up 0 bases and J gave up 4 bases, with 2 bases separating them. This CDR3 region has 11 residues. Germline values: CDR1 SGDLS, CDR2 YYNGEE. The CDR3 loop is CASSVAYEQYF. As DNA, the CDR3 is TGTGCCAGCAGCGTAGCGTACGAGCAGTACTTC.

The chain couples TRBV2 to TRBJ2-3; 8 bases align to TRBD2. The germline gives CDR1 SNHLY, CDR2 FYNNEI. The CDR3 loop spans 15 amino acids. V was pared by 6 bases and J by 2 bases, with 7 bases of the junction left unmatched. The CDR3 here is CASSPGSGNTDTQYF. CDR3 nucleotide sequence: TGTGCCAGCAGCCCGGGTAGCGGGAACACAGATACGCAGTATTTT.

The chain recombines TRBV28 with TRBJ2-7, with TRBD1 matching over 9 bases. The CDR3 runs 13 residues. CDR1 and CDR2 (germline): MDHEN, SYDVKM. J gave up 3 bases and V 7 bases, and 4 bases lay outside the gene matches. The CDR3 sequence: CASTGTGNYEQYF. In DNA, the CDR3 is TGTGCCAGCACCGGGACAGGGAACTACGAGCAGTACTTC.

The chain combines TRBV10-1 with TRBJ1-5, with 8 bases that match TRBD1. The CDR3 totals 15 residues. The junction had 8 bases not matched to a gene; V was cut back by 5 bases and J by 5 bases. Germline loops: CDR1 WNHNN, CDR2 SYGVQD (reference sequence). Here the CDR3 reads CASSLRTGRDQPQHF. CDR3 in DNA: TGCGCCAGCAGTCTAAGGACAGGGAGAGATCAGCCCCAGCATTTT.

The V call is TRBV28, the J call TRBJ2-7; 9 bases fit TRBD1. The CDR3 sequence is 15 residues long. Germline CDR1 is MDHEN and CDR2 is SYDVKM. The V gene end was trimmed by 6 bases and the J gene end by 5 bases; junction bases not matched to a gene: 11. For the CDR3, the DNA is TGTGCCAGCAGACCCGGGACAGGGCTGAGGAACGAGCAGTACTTC. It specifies CASRPGTGLRNEQYF. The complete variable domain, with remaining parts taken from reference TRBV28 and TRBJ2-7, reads DVKVTQSSRYLVKRTGEKVFLECVQDMDHENMFWYRQDPGLGLRLIYFSYDVKMKEKGDIPEGYSVSREKKERFSLILESASTNQTSMYLCASRPGTGLRNEQYFGPGTRLTVT.

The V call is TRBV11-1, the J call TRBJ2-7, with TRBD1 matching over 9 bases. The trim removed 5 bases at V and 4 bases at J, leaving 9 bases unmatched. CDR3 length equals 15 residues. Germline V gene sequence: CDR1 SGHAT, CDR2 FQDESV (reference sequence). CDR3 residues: CASSAWTGDNYEQYF. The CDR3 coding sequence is TGTGCCAGCAGCGCCTGGACAGGGGATAATTACGAGCAGTACTTC. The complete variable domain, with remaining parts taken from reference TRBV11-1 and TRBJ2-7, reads EAEVAQSPRYKITEKSQAVAFWCDPISGHATLYWYRQILGQGPELLVQFQDESVVDDSQLPKDRFSAERLKGVDSTLKIQPAELGDSAMYLCASSAWTGDNYEQYFGPGTRLTVT.

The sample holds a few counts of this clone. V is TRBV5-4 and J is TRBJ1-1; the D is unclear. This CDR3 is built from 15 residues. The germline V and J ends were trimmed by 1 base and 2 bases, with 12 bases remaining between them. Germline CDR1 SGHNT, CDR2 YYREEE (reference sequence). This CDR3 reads CASSLIGRLNTEAFF. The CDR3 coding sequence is TGTGCCAGCAGCTTGATCGGCAGGTTAAACACTGAAGCTTTCTTT.

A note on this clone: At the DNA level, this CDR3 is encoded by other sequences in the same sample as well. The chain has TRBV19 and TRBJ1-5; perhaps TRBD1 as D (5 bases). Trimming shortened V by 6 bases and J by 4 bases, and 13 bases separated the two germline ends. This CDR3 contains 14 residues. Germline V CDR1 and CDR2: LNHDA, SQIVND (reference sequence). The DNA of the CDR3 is TGTGCCAGTAGCACTGGGGGGGGAAATCAGCCCCAGCATTTT. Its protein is CASSTGGGNQPQHF.

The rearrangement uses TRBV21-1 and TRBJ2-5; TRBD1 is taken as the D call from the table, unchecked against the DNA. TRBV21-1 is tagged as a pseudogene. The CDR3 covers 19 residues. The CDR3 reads CASTNQTFLRVGAQETQYF. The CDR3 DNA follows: TGTGCCAGCACCAACCAGACGTTCCTCAGGGTGGGGGCGCAAGAGACCCAGTACTTC.

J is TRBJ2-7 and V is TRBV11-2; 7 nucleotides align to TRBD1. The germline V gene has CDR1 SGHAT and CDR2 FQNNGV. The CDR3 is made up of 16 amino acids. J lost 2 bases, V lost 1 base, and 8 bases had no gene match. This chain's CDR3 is CASSLGGQTRAYEQYF. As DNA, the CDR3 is TGTGCCAGCAGCTTAGGGGGACAGACCCGTGCCTACGAGCAGTACTTC.

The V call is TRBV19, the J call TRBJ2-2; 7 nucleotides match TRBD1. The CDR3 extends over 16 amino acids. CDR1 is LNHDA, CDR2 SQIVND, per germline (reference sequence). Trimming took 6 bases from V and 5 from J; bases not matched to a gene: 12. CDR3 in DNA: TGTGCCAGTAGAAAAGGCACAGGGGTTCGAACCGGGGAGCTGTTTTTT. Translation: CASRKGTGVRTGELFF.